Listed here are 32 T cell receptor beta chains from one sample, sequenced in a study of Tregs in tolerant kidney transplant recipients. Assay: immunoSEQ multiplex PCR; the TCRdb copy retains only in-frame clones and omits some. Here the sample table reports several thousand clones. Recipients received nonmyeloablative bone marrow transplants from related graft donors, with transient mixed chimerism. Source: CD4+ T cells from blood (PBMCs), taken 6 months after the transplant. The receptor source for this set is a human patient who received a combined kidney and bone marrow transplant. A subset of T cells may come from the graft donor.

A remark on this clone: Sequencing ends 3 residues short of the CDR3 end; the germline J gene provides the rest. This sequence joins TRBV4-2 and TRBJ1-2, with 8 bases fitting TRBD1. The germline gives CDR1 LGHNA, CDR2 YNFKEQ. CDR3 size: 15 residues. CDR3 bases read: TGTGCCAGCAGCCAAGCCACAGGGGGAACGCGGGGC. Translation: CASSQATGGTRG. The entire CDR3 reads CASSQATGGTRGYTF.

Its frequency marks this clone as medium-sized. The CDR3 end is not reached by the read, which stops 3 residues before it; the germline J gene fills it in. The chain employs TRBV30 and TRBJ2-5; 9 bases match TRBD2. Germline trimming cut 1 base from V and 2 bases from J; bases unmatched to any gene: 11. Per the germline V gene, CDR1 is GTSNPN and CDR2 is SVGIG (reference sequence). The CDR3 is 17 amino acids. The CDR3 loop reads CAWSAGLLAGNQETQYF. The sequenced CDR3 bases are TGTGCCTGGAGTGCCGGACTACTAGCGGGTAATCAAGAGACC.

To note about this clone: The read ends 3 residues early relative to the CDR3; the germline J gene fills the gap. The chain employs TRBV5-5 and TRBJ2-3; the D gene is possibly TRBD1 (5 bases). The V end was cut by 5 bases, the J end by 6 bases, with 7 bases between. Germline V gene sequence: CDR1 SGHKS, CDR2 YYEKEE (reference sequence). The CDR3 is made up of 11 amino acids. The CDR3 is CASSPGDTQYF. Incomplete CDR3 DNA: TGTGCCAGCAGTCCAGGGGATACG.

Comments on this clone: The read finishes 3 residues shy of the CDR3 end, and the germline J gene is used to complete it. The chain employs TRBV11-2 and TRBJ1-2, with a weak D call TRBD1 (6 bases). Germline V gene data show CDR1 as SGHAT and CDR2 as FQNNGV. V gave up 5 bases and J gave up 7 bases, with 20 bases separating them. The CDR3 totals 15 residues. The CDR3 bases that were read are TGTGCCAGCAGCAGCAATAGGGGGACTAGTGTTGGC. Translated, it gives CASSSNRGTSVG. The full CDR3 protein reads CASSSNRGTSVGYTF.

To note about this clone: With the read ending 3 residues before the CDR3 end, the germline J gene is used to fill in that end. V and J are TRBV7-9 and TRBJ2-3; 8 bases are shared with TRBD2. This CDR3 spans 15 amino acids. Germline V gene data show CDR1 as SEHNR and CDR2 as FQNEAQ (reference sequence). V shed 5 bases, J shed 8 bases, and the junction held 12 bases outside the gene matches. The part of the CDR3 DNA that was read is TGTGCCAGCAGCCGGAGCGGGAGTGGAGTGGTTACG. Amino acids: CASSRSGSGVVT. The complete CDR3 reads CASSRSGSGVVTQYF.

Judged by frequency, this clone is medium-sized. The observed sequence ends 3 residues before the CDR3 terminus, with the missing tail filled in from the germline J gene. The genes are TRBV4-1 and TRBJ2-7, with 7 bases lining up with TRBD2. Trimming cost V 0 bases and J 2 bases; bases outside gene matches: 7. Germline lookup yields CDR1 MGHRA and CDR2 YSYEKL. The CDR3 is 16 residues long. CDR3: CASSQEGGTTPYEQYF. The DNA read from the CDR3 is TGCGCCAGCAGCCAAGAAGGAGGGACTACACCCTACGAG.

According to its frequency, this clone is medium-sized (0.01 to 0.1%). With the read ending 3 residues before the CDR3 end, the germline J gene is used to fill in that end. The V call is TRBV7-2, the J call TRBJ2-4, with D possibly TRBD1 on 6 matching bases. CDR3 length equals 15 residues. Germline CDR1 reads SGHTA; CDR2 reads FQGNSA. Trimming shortened V by 5 bases and J by 0 bases, and 11 bases separated the two germline ends. Here the CDR3 reads CASSKDSLAKNIQYF. The CDR3 bases that were read are TGTGCCAGCAGCAAGGACAGTCTAGCCAAAAACATT.

As concerns this clone: The sequence runs out 3 residues before the end of the CDR3; the remainder is reconstructed from the germline J gene. The chain uses TRBV7-2 and TRBJ1-3, with a weak D call TRBD1 (6 bases). V was shortened by 1 base and J by 2 bases, with 6 bases between the two germline ends. The germline gives CDR1 SGHTA, CDR2 FQGNSA. The CDR3 runs 14 residues. CDR3 in amino acids: CASSLDRAGNTIYF. CDR3 bases read: TGTGCCAGCAGCTTAGACAGGGCTGGAAACACC.

In regard to this clone: The read ends 3 residues shy of where the CDR3 ends; the end is completed using the germline J gene. This chain connects TRBV6-2 or TRBV6-3 to TRBJ2-2, with 8 bases identical to TRBD2. The CDR3 has 16 amino acids. The germline CDR1 and CDR2 sequences are MNHEY and SVGEGT. The trim removed 7 bases at V and 4 bases at J, leaving 11 bases unmatched. The DNA read from the CDR3 is TGTGCCAGCACCTCCCTAGCGGGCGTACGCACCGGGGAG. Its protein product is CASTSLAGVRTGE. The full-length CDR3 reads as CASTSLAGVRTGELFF.

Worth noting for this clone: The read ends 3 residues before the CDR3 terminus; that terminus is restored from the germline J gene. The rearrangement uses TRBV5-1 and TRBJ2-5, with D possibly being TRBD2 (7 bases). Germline V gives CDR1 SGHRS, CDR2 YFSETQ. This CDR3 region has 14 residues. V lost 5 bases to trimming and J lost 3 bases, with 14 bases between them. CDR3 protein: CASSRWEGEETQYF. Incomplete CDR3 DNA: TGCGCCAGCAGTAGATGGGAGGGGGAAGAGACC.

Turning to this clone: The sequenced fragment ends 3 residues before the CDR3 boundary, so the rest is inferred from the germline J gene. This chain joins TRBV6-2 or TRBV6-3 and TRBJ1-3, with D maybe TRBD1 (5 bases). The germline V gene has CDR1 MNHEY and CDR2 SVGEGT. CDR3 size: 15 residues. The CDR3 here is CASRRDGTSGSRIYF. Incomplete CDR3 DNA: TGTGCCAGCCGCCGGGACGGGACTAGCGGGAGCAGG.

About this clone: The read terminates 3 residues before the CDR3 end, so the remaining end is supplied by the germline J gene. The J gene is TRBJ2-6, the V gene TRBV7-9, with D possibly matching TRBD1 (5 bases). This CDR3 region has 15 residues. V lost 6 bases to trimming and J lost 0 bases, with 9 bases between them. Germline CDR1 reads SEHNR; CDR2 reads FQNEAQ (reference sequence). CDR3 region: CASSADSSGANVLTF. The CDR3 DNA, read in part, is TGTGCCAGCAGTGCAGACAGCTCTGGGGCCAACGTC.

As for this clone: Sequencing ends 3 residues short of the CDR3 end; the germline J gene provides the rest. V gene TRBV20-1 combines with J gene TRBJ2-7; 11 bases line up with TRBD1. The V gene end was trimmed by 6 bases and the J gene end by 1 base; junction bases not matched to a gene: 5. Per the germline V gene, CDR1 is DFQATT and CDR2 is SNEGSKA (reference sequence). The CDR3 is 14 amino acids. The DNA read from the CDR3 is TGCAGTGCAATAGGACAGGGGGCATCCTACGAG. Protein: CSAIGQGASYE. The entire CDR3 protein is CSAIGQGASYEQYF.

As for this clone: The CDR3 end lies 3 residues beyond the end of the read and is filled in from the germline J gene. The rearrangement joins TRBV3-1 (or the pseudogene TRBV3-2) to TRBJ2-1, with TRBD2 identical over 8 bases. V was pared by 5 bases and J by 5 bases, with 8 bases of the junction left unmatched. CDR3 size: 15 residues. Looked up from germline, CDR1 is LGHDT and CDR2 is YNNKEL (reference sequence). This CDR3 reads CASSLGLAGDNEQFF. The sequenced CDR3 bases are TGTGCCAGCAGCTTAGGGCTAGCGGGCGACAATGAG.

A remark on this clone: The sequenced fragment ends 3 residues before the CDR3 boundary, so the rest is inferred from the germline J gene. This chain links TRBV2 with TRBJ1-2; D perhaps matches TRBD1 (5 bases). CDR3 length: 14 residues. Germline V gives CDR1 SNHLY, CDR2 FYNNEI. V was cut by 8 bases and J by 7 bases, with 20 bases left in between. This CDR3 is CASPSGSGKGGYTF. The DNA read from the CDR3 is TGTGCCAGCCCCTCCGGGTCAGGGAAGGGTGGC.

Worth noting for this clone: Coverage ceases 3 residues before the CDR3 finishes, and the germline J gene fills in the end. The chain has TRBV3-1 (or the pseudogene TRBV3-2) and TRBJ1-2; D is possibly TRBD1 (5 bases). The CDR3 has 14 amino acids. Trimming took 0 bases from V and 7 from J, leaving 12 bases between them. Germline values: CDR1 LGHDT, CDR2 YNNKEL (reference sequence). CDR3 protein: CASSQERGTGGYTF. CDR3 bases read: TGTGCCAGCAGCCAAGAACGAGGGACTGGTGGC.

A note on this clone: Read coverage stops 3 residues before the CDR3 terminus; the germline J gene supplies the remainder. The chain combines TRBV9 with TRBJ1-3; D unclear. Germline values: CDR1 SGDLS, CDR2 YYNGEE. V lost 2 bases and J 0 bases, leaving 9 bases between the germline ends. This CDR3 has 15 residues. The CDR3 DNA, read in part, is TGTGCCAGCAGCGTTGGCGGGAGCTCTGGAAACACC. Translated, it gives CASSVGGSSGNT. The whole CDR3 protein reads CASSVGGSSGNTIYF.

Concerning this clone itself: The read terminates 3 residues before the CDR3 end, so the remaining end is supplied by the germline J gene. The V gene is TRBV20-1, the J gene TRBJ2-1, with TRBD2 as a possible D gene (6 bases). Germline V CDR1 and CDR2: DFQATT, SNEGSKA (reference sequence). Trimming pared 0 bases from V and 6 bases from J, leaving 12 bases between. CDR3 size: 14 residues. CDR3 sequence: CSARDLAFSNEQFF. The DNA read from the CDR3 is TGCAGTGCTAGAGATCTAGCGTTTTCCAATGAG.

Its frequency marks this clone as medium-sized (0.01 to 0.1%). CDR3 DNA (partial): TGCAGTGCAACGTCTAGCGTTGAGAGGGCTACCGGGGAG. The encoded protein is CSATSSVERATGE. The entire CDR3 sequence reads CSATSSVERATGELFF. This chain uses TRBV20-1 with TRBJ2-2; D perhaps matches TRBD2 (6 bases). The sequenced fragment ends 3 residues before the CDR3 boundary, so the rest is inferred from the germline J gene. Germline V gene lookup returns CDR1 DFQATT and CDR2 SNEGSKA (reference sequence). This CDR3 region has 16 residues. V lost 6 bases and J 5 bases, leaving 22 bases between the germline ends.

A note on this clone: The read ends 3 residues shy of where the CDR3 ends; the end is completed using the germline J gene. The V call is TRBV13, the J call TRBJ1-2, with 7 bases lining up with TRBD1. Germline V gene lookup returns CDR1 PRHDT and CDR2 FYEKMQ (reference sequence). This CDR3 region has 14 residues. Trimming at V came to 0 bases and at J to 6 bases, leaving 4 bases not matched to a gene. Partial CDR3 DNA: TGTGCCAGCAGCTTAGGTTACAGGGGACATGGC. Translating gives CASSLGYRGHG. The complete CDR3 reads CASSLGYRGHGYTF.

As to this clone: The read stops 3 residues short of the end of the CDR3; the missing end is completed from the germline J gene. The chain joins TRBV10-3 to TRBJ2-7, with 14 positions matching TRBD2. The J segment lost 5 bases and the V segment lost 2 bases, leaving 8 bases of the junction unmatched. From germline, CDR1 is ENHRY and CDR2 SYGVKD. The CDR3 is made up of 17 amino acids. CDR3 in amino acids: CAISETGTSGSRDEQYF. Incomplete CDR3 DNA: TGTGCCATCAGTGAGACCGGGACTAGCGGGAGTAGAGACGAG.

For this clone: The read ends 3 residues before the CDR3 terminus; that terminus is restored from the germline J gene. The V call is TRBV4-2, the J call TRBJ2-1; D is unclear. The CDR3 spans 14 residues. Germline CDR1 is LGHNA and CDR2 is YNFKEQ. V lost 1 base and J 6 bases, leaving 10 bases between the germline ends. The CDR3 here is CASSQGKTGNEQFF. The part of the CDR3 DNA that was read is TGTGCCAGCAGCCAAGGGAAGACGGGCAATGAG.

Worth noting for this clone: Sequencing ends 3 residues short of the CDR3 end; the germline J gene provides the rest. The rearrangement uses TRBV5-4 and TRBJ2-3, with D possibly matching TRBD2 (5 bases). Looked up from germline, CDR1 is SGHNT and CDR2 is YYREEE (reference sequence). Trimming took 4 bases from V and 6 from J, leaving 12 bases between them. The CDR3 has 13 amino acids. The sequenced CDR3 bases are TGTGCCAGCAGCCCCGCGGGTGGGGATACG. The encoded protein is CASSPAGGDT. The whole CDR3 sequence reads CASSPAGGDTQYF.

Comments on this clone: The CDR3 extends 3 residues past the end of the read, so its final part is completed from the germline J gene. J is TRBJ2-7 and V is TRBV5-6; 7 positions agree with TRBD1. The CDR3 is 15 residues long. The ends lost 4 bases at V and 1 base at J; junction bases unmatched: 8. The germline CDR1 and CDR2 sequences are SGHDT and YYEEEE. The CDR3 DNA, read in part, is TGTGCCAGCAGCCTGACGGGACAGCGATCCTACGAG. This gives the protein CASSLTGQRSYE. The whole CDR3 region reads CASSLTGQRSYEQYF.

As to this clone: The read halts 3 residues ahead of the CDR3 end, with the missing end drawn from the germline J gene. This sequence joins TRBV5-1 and TRBJ2-5, with D perhaps TRBD2 (7 bases). V lost 4 bases, J lost 5 bases, and 15 bases lay in between. The CDR3 covers 14 residues. CDR1 and CDR2 (germline): SGHRS, YFSETQ. The DNA read from the CDR3 is TGCGCCAGCAGCGAGGGGGGGGGTTCGGAGACC. It yields the protein CASSEGGGSET. The CDR3 as a whole reads CASSEGGGSETQYF.

This clone is called medium-sized (0.01 to 0.1%) based on its frequency. The CDR3 end lies 3 residues beyond the end of the read and is filled in from the germline J gene. This sequence joins TRBV30 and TRBJ1-2, with 9 bases aligning to TRBD1. Germline V lookup: CDR1 GTSNPN, CDR2 SVGIG (reference sequence). The CDR3 totals 13 residues. V trimming: 0 bases; J trimming: 6 bases; junction bases outside the gene matches: 2. The CDR3 here is CAWSVHRGHGYTF. CDR3 DNA, as far as it was read: TGTGCCTGGAGTGTACACAGGGGGCATGGC.

About this clone: The CDR3 goes on 3 residues after the read ends, and that part is filled in from the germline J gene. The V gene is TRBV18, the J gene TRBJ2-3, with 9 positions matching TRBD1. The length of the CDR3 is 18 residues. J was trimmed by 0 bases and V by 4 bases; bases with no gene match: 11. The germline V gene has CDR1 KGHSH and CDR2 LQKENI. The sequenced part of the CDR3 DNA is TGTGCCAGCTCACTGCGTTTACCGGGACAGGGTAGCACAGATACG. It codes for CASSLRLPGQGSTDT. The complete CDR3 reads CASSLRLPGQGSTDTQYF.

In terms of frequency, this clone is medium-sized. From the germline J gene comes the end of the CDR3, since the read stops 3 residues before it. This chain connects TRBV20-1 to TRBJ1-5; D ambiguous. Germline assignment: CDR1 DFQATT and CDR2 SNEGSKA (reference sequence). The CDR3 runs 14 residues. The V end lost 3 bases, the J end lost 0 bases, and 9 bases lay between the germline ends. Partial CDR3 DNA: TGCAGTGCTAGCCCAGGTTATAGCAATCAGCCC. Protein product: CSASPGYSNQP. The full CDR3 is CSASPGYSNQPQHF.

With regard to this clone: The CDR3 goes on 3 residues after the read ends, and that part is filled in from the germline J gene. The rearrangement uses TRBV7-2 and TRBJ2-7, with unresolved D. This CDR3 is built from 14 residues. V was pared by 1 base and J by 0 bases, with 7 bases between. Germline values: CDR1 SGHTA, CDR2 FQGNSA. CDR3: CASSLVDNSYEQYF. CDR3 bases read: TGTGCCAGCAGCTTAGTCGACAACTCCTACGAG.

As for this clone: Sequencing ends 3 residues short of the CDR3 end; the germline J gene provides the rest. V gene TRBV28 combines with J gene TRBJ1-6, with TRBD1 as a possible D gene (5 bases). Trimming took off 6 bases at V and 5 bases at J, with 8 bases between the two ends. The CDR3 consists of 13 residues. Per germline, CDR1 MDHEN and CDR2 SYDVKM. The CDR3 DNA, read in part, is TGTGCCAGCAGGACGGGGGATAATTCACCC. It yields the protein CASRTGDNSP. The CDR3 in its entirety is CASRTGDNSPLHF.

This clone is identified as medium-sized from frequency. The observed sequence ends 3 residues before the CDR3 terminus, with the missing tail filled in from the germline J gene. This rearrangement joins TRBV5-4 to TRBJ2-1; 12 nucleotides agree with TRBD2. The junction had 7 bases not matched to a gene; V was cut back by 1 base and J by 8 bases. Germline-derived CDR1 and CDR2 are SGHNT and YYREEE (reference sequence). CDR3 length: 16 amino acids. CDR3 sequence reads: CASSLLAGGPGDEQFF. The CDR3 DNA, read in part, is TGTGCCAGCAGCTTGCTAGCGGGAGGGCCAGGGGATGAG.

The CDR3 spells CSASLGGGGYEQYF. The sequenced part of the CDR3 DNA is TGCAGTGCATCCCTTGGGGGGGGTGGCTACGAG. This chain joins TRBV20-1 and TRBJ2-7; TRBD2 aligns across 7 bases. Read coverage stops 3 residues before the CDR3 terminus; the germline J gene supplies the remainder. The ends lost 6 bases at V and 3 bases at J; junction bases unmatched: 11. Germline CDR1 is DFQATT and CDR2 is SNEGSKA (reference sequence). The CDR3 totals 14 residues.